This T cell receptor beta chain came from a study of blood T cell repertoires in COVID-19. CDR3 length equals 15 residues. The germline gives CDR1 KGHSH, CDR2 LQKENI. Trimming removed 4 bases from V and 3 bases from J, with 15 bases in between. The method was immunoSEQ multiplex PCR; TCRdb's version includes in-frame clones alone and lacks a portion of them. The table records hundreds of thousands of clones, roughly 90% of them present only once. This clonotype was obtained from a woman aged 30 to 39 with COVID-19, enrolled during active disease. The chain is built from TRBV18 and TRBJ1-1; tentatively, D is TRBD1 (5 bases). Sequenced: peripheral blood. The chain's CDR3 is CASSQSQGTDTEAFF. CDR3 DNA sequence: TGTGCCAGCTCACAAAGTCAGGGTACGGACACTGAAGCTTTCTTT.